Following are 11 T cell receptor beta chains from one sample sequenced in a study of blood T cells in healthy people across ages. Alongside a J-beta primer mix, a sample-barcoded 5' primer served in a second PCR lasting roughly 7 to 11 cycles. TCRdb independently ran MiXCR on the 5' RACE reads; one entry per CDR3 protein. The top ten clones hold more than 7.5% of a sample with 760,000 or so distinct CDR3 sequences, 25% of them seen once. These sequences were also reported in another study, on T cells of mothers and their children.

Sequenced sample: blood. The receptor set was obtained from a boy between 10 and 17 years old in good health.

This clonotype showed up just a few times. The genes are TRBV20-1 and TRBJ2-5; 9 nucleotides agree with TRBD2. The CDR3 has 15 amino acids. Unmatched junction bases numbered 8, after V lost 0 bases and J lost 6 bases. Germline V gives CDR1 DFQATT, CDR2 SNEGSKA (reference sequence). CDR3 residues: CSAREGSGSLKTQYF. Here the CDR3 DNA reads TGCAGTGCTAGAGAGGGTAGCGGGAGCCTAAAGACCCAGTACTTC.

The chain employs TRBV4-1 and TRBJ2-5, with 9 nucleotides matching TRBD1. The CDR3 is 15 residues long. Germline CDR1 MGHRA, CDR2 YSYEKL. V lost 5 bases to trimming and J lost 1 base; unmatched junction nucleotides: 5. The CDR3 coding sequence is TGCGCCAGCAGCTGGGACAGGGTAACCCAAGAGACCCAGTACTTC. Translation: CASSWDRVTQETQYF.

The chain recombines TRBV7-9 with TRBJ2-1; no clear D gene. The CDR3 is made up of 12 amino acids. V was shortened by 4 bases and J by 5 bases, with 6 bases between the two germline ends. Germline V gives CDR1 SEHNR, CDR2 FQNEAQ (reference sequence). In nucleotides, the CDR3 is TGTGCCAGCAGCTGGGGTCACAATGAGCAGTTCTTC. Protein sequence: CASSWGHNEQFF.

The chain joins TRBV7-9 to TRBJ2-7; perhaps TRBD1 as D (6 bases). V lost 4 bases, J lost 4 bases, and 20 bases lay in between. Germline V gene sequence: CDR1 SEHNR, CDR2 FQNEAQ (reference sequence). This CDR3 has 16 residues. CDR3 sequence (DNA): TGTGCCAGCAGCTCCATCCGGGACAAAAATGTATACGAGCAGTACTTC. Protein sequence: CASSSIRDKNVYEQYF.

The CDR3 sequence: CASSLQDGQPQHF. CDR3 DNA sequence: TGTGCCAGCAGCTTACAGGATGGTCAGCCCCAGCATTTT. The chain links TRBV7-9 to TRBJ1-5; D gene ambiguous. In germline, CDR1 is SEHNR, CDR2 FQNEAQ (reference sequence). Trimming shortened V by 2 bases and J by 6 bases, and 8 bases separated the two germline ends. The CDR3 sequence is 13 residues long.

The chain links TRBV27 to TRBJ2-7, with TRBD2 matching over 8 bases. The CDR3 runs 19 residues. Germline V gene sequence: CDR1 MNHEY, CDR2 SMNVEV (reference sequence). V lost 3 bases, J lost 4 bases, and 20 bases stayed unmatched. DNA of the CDR3: TGTGCCAGCAGTTTGAGCGGAGGGCGCGGGAGGACTTTTTCTTACGAGCAGTACTTC. This translates into CASSLSGGRGRTFSYEQYF.

This sequence joins TRBV12-3 or TRBV12-4 and TRBJ2-3, with D perhaps matching TRBD2 (5 bases). V shed 5 bases and J shed 0 bases, with 21 bases lying between them. This CDR3 contains 18 residues. The CDR3: CASSITSLGPGSTDTQYF. The CDR3 region has the DNA TGTGCCAGCAGTATAACTAGTCTCGGTCCGGGGAGCACAGATACGCAGTATTTT.

The chain employs TRBV28 and TRBJ2-6, with a weak D call TRBD2 (5 bases). Between the trimmed V and J ends, which lost 8 bases and 0 bases, there was a span of 8 bases. Looked up from germline, CDR1 is MDHEN and CDR2 is SYDVKM. CDR3 length: 14 amino acids. The CDR3 is CASERDSGANVLTF. The DNA for the CDR3 is TGTGCCAGCGAGAGGGACTCTGGGGCCAACGTCCTGACTTTC.

In this sample, this clonotype turned up a few times. At one end, the junction sequence differs from germline, possibly due to a read error. The rearrangement joins TRBV10-3 to TRBJ1-5, with TRBD1 as a possible D gene (5 bases). Germline V gene data show CDR1 as ENHRY and CDR2 as SYGVKD. This CDR3 has 14 residues. CDR3 residues: CAISGTESNQPQHF. CDR3 DNA sequence: TGTGCCATCTCGGGGACCGAAAGCAATCAGCCCCAGCACTTT.

The V call is TRBV12-3 or TRBV12-4, the J call TRBJ2-3; 10 nucleotides line up with TRBD2. J gave up 6 bases and V 6 bases, and 12 bases lay outside the gene matches. The CDR3 runs 16 residues. The CDR3 DNA is TGTGCCAGCAGGAGCGAGGAGCGGGGGGGCTTTGATACGCAGTATTTT. It translates to CASRSEERGGFDTQYF.

In its sample, this clonotype was seen a few times. The chain combines TRBV6-2 or TRBV6-3 with TRBJ2-3; D is undetermined. The germline V gene encodes CDR1 MNHEY and CDR2 SVGEGT. The CDR3 totals 16 residues. Trimming left V 4 bases short and J 1 base short, with 15 bases between. This CDR3 reads CASSWNIGRGTDTQYF. DNA of the CDR3: TGTGCCAGCAGTTGGAATATTGGTAGGGGCACAGATACGCAGTATTTT.